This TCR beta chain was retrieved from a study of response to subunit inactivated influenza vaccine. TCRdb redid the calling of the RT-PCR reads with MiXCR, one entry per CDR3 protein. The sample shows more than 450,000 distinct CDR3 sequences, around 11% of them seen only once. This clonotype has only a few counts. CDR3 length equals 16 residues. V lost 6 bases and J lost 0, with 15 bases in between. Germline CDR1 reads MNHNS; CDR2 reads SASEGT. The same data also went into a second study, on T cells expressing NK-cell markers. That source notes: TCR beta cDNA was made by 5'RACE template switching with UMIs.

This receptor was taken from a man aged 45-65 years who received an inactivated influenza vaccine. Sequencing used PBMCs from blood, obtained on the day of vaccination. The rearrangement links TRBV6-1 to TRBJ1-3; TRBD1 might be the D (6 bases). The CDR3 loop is CASSPDRSYSGNTIYF. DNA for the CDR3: TGTGCCAGCAGCCCCGACAGGTCTTACTCTGGAAACACCATATATTTT.